These 5 T cell receptor beta chains were sequenced from one sample in a study of blood T cell repertoires in COVID-19. Profiling relied on immunoSEQ multiplex PCR, and the TCRdb table lists in-frame clones only, not all of them. The table includes 35,000 or so clones, approximately 80% detected once. The sample comprised peripheral blood. Receptors were obtained from a human donor in a cohort sampled during active or convalescent COVID-19. The donor label of this sample is uncertain.

The gene calls are TRBV30 and TRBJ1-2; TRBD1 matches at 9 bases. The CDR3 loop spans 13 amino acids. Losses at the gene ends were 3 bases for V and 6 bases for J; bases not matched to a gene: 5. Germline CDR1 GTSNPN, CDR2 SVGIG (reference sequence). Here the CDR3 reads CAWRDRGRDGYTF. CDR3 DNA: TGTGCCTGGAGGGACAGGGGTAGGGATGGCTACACCTTC.

This clone was detected a few times. The rearrangement links TRBV3-1 (or the pseudogene TRBV3-2) to TRBJ2-3; D uncertain. Trimming left V 1 base short and J 2 bases short, with 13 bases between. The CDR3 is made up of 16 amino acids. Germline assignment: CDR1 LGHDT and CDR2 YNNKEL (reference sequence). In DNA form, the CDR3 reads TGTGCCAGCAGCCAAGTGGAGCCTAAATTCACAGATACGCAGTATTTT. Translated: CASSQVEPKFTDTQYF.

The chain recombines TRBV3-1 (or the pseudogene TRBV3-2) with TRBJ2-2, with D perhaps TRBD1 (5 bases). The CDR3 length is 16 residues. Trimming took 6 bases from V and 0 from J, leaving 14 bases between them. CDR1 LGHDT and CDR2 YNNKEL come from the germline V gene (reference sequence). CDR3 region: CASRLGHLANTGELFF. CDR3 coding DNA: TGTGCCAGCAGACTCGGACATTTAGCGAACACCGGGGAGCTGTTTTTT.

The genes are TRBV29-1 and TRBJ2-1, with 9 bases aligning to TRBD2. V dropped 7 bases and J dropped 9; count of bases not matched to a gene: 4. Germline lookup yields CDR1 SQVTM and CDR2 ANQGSEA. CDR3 length: 11 residues. CDR3 region: CSAIAGVEQFF. The CDR3 DNA reads TGCAGCGCCATAGCGGGAGTTGAGCAGTTCTTC.

The chain uses TRBV6-5 and TRBJ2-1; maybe TRBD2 (6 bases). V lost 6 bases to trimming and J lost 7 bases, with 13 bases between them. The CDR3 is made up of 13 amino acids. Germline V lookup: CDR1 MNHEY, CDR2 SVGAGI. The CDR3 loop is CASRKGGGNEQFF. CDR3 bases: TGTGCCAGCAGGAAGGGAGGTGGGAATGAGCAGTTCTTC.